The present T cell receptor (beta chain) was sequenced within a study of blood T cell repertoires in COVID-19 (dated by TCRdb to 2018 to 2020). Turning to the overall study: The collaborator samples originated in the United States, Italy and Spain and spanned the acute and convalescent phases of COVID-19. The samples were drawn from the first 160 participants of the ongoing ImmuneRACE study and from some 1,300 subjects provided by 6 global collaborators. Subjects who had been exposed to COVID-19, were actively infected with it, or had recovered from it provided the deeply sampled blood TCRbeta repertoires that made up the dataset. The sample metadata nearly always contained a de-identified subject ID, COVID-19 status, age in years and sex. The prospective study material was composed of cDNA or gDNA derived from T cells, B-cell-depleted T cells, or PBMCs. The repertoires were made available in a free public database intended to serve as a resource for research on the immune response to SARS-CoV-2. Where available, HLA class I and class II types were obtained from metadata supplied by the sample provider rather than from assay-based typing. What the work shows at the level of the full study, not this receptor alone: How much clinical and demographic metadata was included differed by source and by participant, and the metadata was provided uncurated.

The CDR3 goes from the cysteine to the valine over 16 residues. This entry keeps only the CDR3 DNA: 48 bases, framed from base 1. V sheds 2 bases and J sheds 3 bases, leaving 17 bases between their ends. CDR1 SNHLY and CDR2 FYNNEI were looked up in the germline V gene. The immunoSEQ Assay, a bias-controlled multiplex PCR, was used to amplify TCRbeta CDR3 regions from genomic DNA. The authors' pipeline ran thus. The number of nucleated cells in each sample was estimated by amplification of reference gene primers within the assay. Sequence reads were collapsed and filtered to measure the absolute abundance of every unique TCRbeta CDR3 rearrangement. Productive Simpson clonality was computed per sample as the square root of Simpson's diversity index over productive rearrangements. This is the immuneACCESS table as TCRdb keeps it, with only in-frame sequences that have V and J called. A part of the clones is gone; compared with another copy, unresolved V genes explain less than half, and the rest is unexplained. Clone size and the V and J calls come from that table; the DNA yielded D and trimming. In this sample the table shows approximately 250,000 clones, 70% to 90% of which occur a single time. Jointly, the top ten make up around 6.4% of the sample.

Each collaborating institution followed its own protocols to collect whole blood in K2EDTA tubes. For TCRbeta analysis, collaborators shipped samples as frozen whole blood, isolated PBMCs, or DNA extracted from either of those sample types. As regards this clone: Its antigen remains undetermined. Per-nucleotide qualities are absent, and no much larger clonotype sits a single base away.

The material sequenced was peripheral blood. The V and J genes are TRBV2 and TRBJ2-7; matching of 5 bases hints at TRBD1 as the D gene. This sequence originates from a woman aged 55-70 years with active or convalescent COVID-19. The nucleotide sequence reads as follows: TGTGCCAGCAGTGAACCGCGGACACCAAAGCGCTACGAGCAGTACGTC. Translated, this is CASSEPRTPKRYEQYV.